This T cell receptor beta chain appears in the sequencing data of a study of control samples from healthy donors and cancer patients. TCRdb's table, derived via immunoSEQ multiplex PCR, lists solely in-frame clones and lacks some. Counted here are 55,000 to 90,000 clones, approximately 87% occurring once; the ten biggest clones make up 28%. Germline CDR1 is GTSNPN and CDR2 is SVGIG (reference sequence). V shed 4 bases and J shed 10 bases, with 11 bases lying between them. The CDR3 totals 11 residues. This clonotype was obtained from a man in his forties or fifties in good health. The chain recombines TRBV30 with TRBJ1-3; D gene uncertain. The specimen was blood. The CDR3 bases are TGTGCCTGGACTCTTGGCGCTACCATATATTTT. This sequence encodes CAWTLGATIYF.